A single sample gave rise to the 10 T cell receptor beta chains below, sequenced in a study of control samples from healthy donors and cancer patients (dated by TCRdb to about 2020). Library preparation used the immunoSEQ multiplex PCR assay. The immuneACCESS repertoire file appears here via TCRdb, limited to in-frame rearrangements. These files lack a portion of the clones; in checked studies, under half of the deficit traces to unresolved V genes, and the cause of the others is not known. The sample table holds about 170,000 clones, of which about 90% were seen once. Approximately 12% of the sample goes to the ten largest clones. The specimen sequenced was blood. Receptors were obtained from a man in his thirties or forties in good health.

The V gene is TRBV18, the J gene TRBJ2-1; D unresolved. This CDR3 has 12 residues. CDR1 and CDR2 (germline): KGHSH, LQKENI. V was shortened by 6 bases and J by 7 bases, with 10 bases between the two germline ends. CDR3 in DNA: TGTGCCAGCTCGGGCGGAGAGAATGAGCAGTTCTTC. It is translated as CASSGGENEQFF.

The chain carries TRBV2 and TRBJ1-1, with unresolved D. V was cut by 8 bases and J by 0 bases, with 10 bases left in between. CDR1 is SNHLY, CDR2 FYNNEI, per germline. The CDR3 totals 13 residues. CDR3 in DNA: TGTGCCAGCGGACCGCAGATGAACACTGAAGCTTTCTTT. Amino acids: CASGPQMNTEAFF.

This rearrangement joins TRBV20-1 to TRBJ1-2; 9 nucleotides agree with TRBD1. Germline trimming cut 5 bases from V and 8 bases from J; bases unmatched to any gene: 9. From germline, CDR1 is DFQATT and CDR2 SNEGSKA (reference sequence). This CDR3 spans 13 amino acids. The CDR3 region is CSAGAGTGRGYTF. Written as DNA, the CDR3 is TGCAGTGCTGGTGCTGGGACAGGGCGGGGCTACACCTTC.

The V and J genes are TRBV5-1 and TRBJ1-1; TRBD1 is a possible D gene (6 bases). The V gene lost 0 bases and the J gene lost 7 bases, with 16 bases spanning the gap. The CDR3 contains 15 residues. Germline V gene data show CDR1 as SGHRS and CDR2 as YFSETQ. Written as DNA, the CDR3 is TGCGCCAGCAGCTTGGGGACTAGGGACACCAATGAAGCTTTCTTT. It codes for CASSLGTRDTNEAFF.

This chain links TRBV9 with TRBJ2-2, with 9 bases that match TRBD2. J was trimmed by 7 bases and V by 2 bases; bases with no gene match: 15. The length of the CDR3 is 18 residues. CDR1 and CDR2 from the germline V gene are SGDLS and YYNGEE. The CDR3 here is CASSVLPIAGDRGGELFF. DNA for the CDR3: TGTGCCAGCAGCGTCCTGCCCATAGCGGGGGATAGGGGCGGGGAGCTGTTTTTT.

The rearrangement joins TRBV18 to TRBJ2-7; 9 nucleotides align to TRBD1. The germline gives CDR1 KGHSH, CDR2 LQKENI. V lost 2 bases, J lost 6 bases, and 11 bases stayed unmatched. CDR3 length: 16 amino acids. The CDR3 DNA sequence: TGTGCCAGCTCACCAAAAACCGGGACAGGGCGATTCGAGCAGTACTTC. It translates to CASSPKTGTGRFEQYF.

The chain couples TRBV5-6 to TRBJ1-1; D remains ambiguous. The CDR3 sequence is 14 residues long. In germline, CDR1 is SGHDT, CDR2 YYEEEE. The ends were cut back, 0 bases at V and 1 base at J, with 7 bases in the middle. The CDR3 DNA is TGTGCCAGCAGCTTGGCTTTGGGGAACACTGAAGCTTTCTTT. Its translation is CASSLALGNTEAFF. Based on the CDR3 plus reference TRBV5-6 and TRBJ1-1, the full variable domain is DAGVTQSPTHLIKTRGQQVTLRCSPKSGHDTVSWYQQALGQGPQFIFQYYEEEERQRGNFPDRFSGHQFPNYSSELNVNALLLGDSALYLCASSLALGNTEAFFGQGTRLTVV.

V gene TRBV5-1 combines with J gene TRBJ2-5; possible D gene TRBD2, 5 bases. Trimming took off 4 bases at V and 4 bases at J, with 17 bases between the two ends. This CDR3 has 15 amino acids. Germline V CDR1 and CDR2: SGHRS, YFSETQ. CDR3 bases: TGCGCCAGCAGCGCATCCCCGGGGTATCGAGAGACCCAGTACTTC. It codes for CASSASPGYRETQYF.

Written as DNA, the CDR3 is TGCGCCAGCAGCTTGGACGGGGATGAGCAGTTCTTC. Its protein is CASSLDGDEQFF. The gene calls are TRBV5-1 and TRBJ2-1, with D maybe TRBD2 (5 bases). The germline CDR1 and CDR2 sequences are SGHRS and YFSETQ. The CDR3 totals 12 residues. Trimming took 0 bases from V and 8 from J, leaving 6 bases between them.

V usage is TRBV7-9 and J usage is TRBJ1-2; no clear D gene. Per germline, CDR1 SEHNR and CDR2 FQNEAQ (reference sequence). The CDR3 has 14 amino acids. The germline V and J ends were trimmed by 6 bases and 7 bases, with 18 bases remaining between them. The CDR3: CASSSSMGNGGYTF. CDR3 nucleotides: TGTGCCAGCAGTTCCTCGATGGGGAATGGTGGCTACACCTTC.